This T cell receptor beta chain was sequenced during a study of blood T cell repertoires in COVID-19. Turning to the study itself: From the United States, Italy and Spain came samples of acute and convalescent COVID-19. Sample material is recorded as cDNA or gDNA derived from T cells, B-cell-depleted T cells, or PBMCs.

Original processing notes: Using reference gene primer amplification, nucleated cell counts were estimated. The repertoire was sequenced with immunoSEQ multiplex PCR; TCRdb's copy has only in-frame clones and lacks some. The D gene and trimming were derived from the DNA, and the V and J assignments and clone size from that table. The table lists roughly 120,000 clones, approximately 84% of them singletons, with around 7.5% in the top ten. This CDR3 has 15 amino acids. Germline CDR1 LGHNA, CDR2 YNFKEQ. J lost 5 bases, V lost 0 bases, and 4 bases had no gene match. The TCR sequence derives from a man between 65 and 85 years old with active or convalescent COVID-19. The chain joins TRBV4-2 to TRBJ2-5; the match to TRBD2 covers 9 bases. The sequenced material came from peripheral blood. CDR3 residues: CASSQESAGGETQYF. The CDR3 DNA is TGTGCCAGCAGCCAAGAGAGCGCGGGGGGGGAGACCCAGTACTTC.